A selection of T cell receptor beta chains follows, all from one sample in a study of cytomegalovirus exposure and HLA in healthy donors. This table comes from immunoSEQ multiplex PCR, and its TCRdb copy is limited to in-frame clones, with some not included. The table has hundreds of thousands of clones, approximately 70% seen once. Source material: PBMCs. All receptors derive from a man between 35 and 55 years old in good health and CMV-seropositive. Both conserved end residues are part of each CDR3. A D gene is named only where the DNA matches it firmly. A row's size may be missing; if present it is once, few, many or a size class.

.	.	TRBJ1-5	TRBV5-6	TGTGCCAGCAGCTTCGGGGACAACAAAAATCAGCCCCAGCATTTT	CASSFGDNKNQPQHF
.	.	TRBJ1-2	TRBV4-1	TGCGCCAGCAGCCAGACAGGCACCGAGGCTGGCTACACCTTC	CASSQTGTEAGYTF
.	.	TRBJ1-5	TRBV7-8	TGTGCCAGCAGCCCTGCCGGGACTGTGTATAGCAATCAGCCCCAGCATTTT	CASSPAGTVYSNQPQHF
TRBD2	few	TRBJ2-7	TRBV19	TGTGCCACCTCCACGTTCGGGGGGAGCCGCCCCTACGAGCAGTACTTC	CATSTFGGSRPYEQYF
.	once	TRBJ2-7	TRBV6-5	TGTGCCAGCAGCACAAGGGGTTCTGGCGAGCAGTACTTC	CASSTRGSGEQYF
TRBD1	once	TRBJ2-3	TRBV29-1	TGCAGCGTTGAAAAGACAGGGGCCCCGGATACGCAGTATTTT	CSVEKTGAPDTQYF
.	.	TRBJ2-1	TRBV15	TGTGCCACCAGCAGGCCCCCTCAGGGCAATGAGCAGTTCTTC	CATSRPPQGNEQFF
TRBD1	.	TRBJ1-1	TRBV18	TGTGCCAGCTCGCACGGCGGGCAGGGGGCGAACACTGAAGCTTTCTTT	CASSHGGQGANTEAFF
TRBD1	.	TRBJ2-7	TRBV28	TGTGCCAGCATAGGCGGGACAGGGACTTACGAGCAGTACTTC	CASIGGTGTYEQYF
TRBD2	.	TRBJ2-3	TRBV11-2	TGTGCCAGCAGGTTCTCGCGGGGGTGGGACACAGATACGCAGTATTTT	CASRFSRGWDTDTQYF
.	once	TRBJ1-1	TRBV6-1	TGTGCCAGCAGTGCACAGGGAGGGACTGAAGCTTTCTTT	CASSAQGGTEAFF
.	.	TRBJ2-7	TRBV7-9	TGTGCCAGCAGCCCTCAGGCGGGGACAGCCTACGAGCAGTACTTC	CASSPQAGTAYEQYF
TRBD1	.	TRBJ1-2	TRBV9	TGTGCCAGCAAAAGACAGGGGGCTCAGGGCTACACCTTC	CASKRQGAQGYTF
.	.	TRBJ2-2	TRBV6-1	TGTGCCAGCAGTGAAGGGAGGAACACCGGGGAGCTGTTTTTT	CASSEGRNTGELFF
.	few	TRBJ1-1	TRBV7-8	TGTGCCAGCAGCTTAGATGGGGACATGAACACTGAAGCTTTCTTT	CASSLDGDMNTEAFF
.	few	TRBJ1-5	TRBV6-5	TGTGCCATCAAGGACAGTACCAATCAGCCCCAGCATTTT	CAIKDSTNQPQHF
TRBD2	.	TRBJ2-3	TRBV19	TGTGCCAGTAGGGAGCTAGCGGGGGACACAGATACGCAGTATTTT	CASRELAGDTDTQYF
.	.	TRBJ2-1	TRBV9	TGTGCCAGCAGCGTAGACGGAAGAGGATACAATGAGCAGTTCTTC	CASSVDGRGYNEQFF
.	.	TRBJ2-6	TRBV11-3	TGTGCCAGCAGCCTTGGGCGTTCTGGGGCCAACGTCCTGACTTTC	CASSLGRSGANVLTF
.	.	TRBJ1-1	TRBV19	TGTGCCAGTAGCCAGATGAACACTGAAGCTTTCTTT	CASSQMNTEAFF
TRBD1	.	TRBJ2-1	TRBV19	TGTGCCACCCTTGGACAGGGGAGCTCCTACAATGAGCAGTTCTTC	CATLGQGSSYNEQFF
TRBD1	.	TRBJ1-1	TRBV19	TGTGCCAGTAGTATAGGGGACAGGGAGCTGGCGGGGGCTTTCTTT	CASSIGDRELAGAFF
TRBD2	.	TRBJ2-7	TRBV7-2	TGTGCCAGCAGCTTAGGACTAGCGGGGGGAAAGCGTAACCACGAGCAGTACTTC	CASSLGLAGGKRNHEQYF
.	few	TRBJ2-5	TRBV5-1	TGCGCCAGCAGAACGAGTCGAGGGCGAGAGACCCAGTACTTC	CASRTSRGRETQYF
.	.	TRBJ1-3	TRBV6-1	TGTGCCAGCAGTGAAACGTGGGGGCCTGGAAACACCATATATTTT	CASSETWGPGNTIYF
TRBD1	.	TRBJ1-4	TRBV4-1	TGCGCCAGCAGCCAACCAGGACAGGGGGGTAATGAAAAACTGTTTTTT	CASSQPGQGGNEKLFF
TRBD1	.	TRBJ1-1	TRBV25-1	TGTGTCAGCAGTGGCTTCAGGGGGGATAACACTGAAGCTTTCTTT	CVSSGFRGDNTEAFF
.	.	TRBJ2-5	TRBV5-6	TGTGCCAGCAGCTTATCAGGCTACCAAGAGACCCAGTACTTC	CASSLSGYQETQYF
.	.	TRBJ2-2	TRBV29-1	TGCAGCGTTGAAGGTCTAGGGAGGTCCGGGGAGCTGTTTTTT	CSVEGLGRSGELFF
TRBD1	few	TRBJ1-1	TRBV4-1	TGCGCCAGCAGTCGACAGGGGAACACTGAAGCTTTCTTT	CASSRQGNTEAFF
TRBD2	.	TRBJ2-7	TRBV15	TGTGCCACCAGGCCTACGCGGCGGGGGTCCTACGAGCAGTACTTC	CATRPTRRGSYEQYF
TRBD1	.	TRBJ2-5	TRBV6-6	TGTGCCAGCAGTTACGGCGGGACAGGGGACGGAGAGACCCAGTACTTC	CASSYGGTGDGETQYF
TRBD1	.	TRBJ1-2	TRBV5-1	TGCGCCAGCAGCCGATCGCCTGACAGGGAGGTGGGCGGCTACACCTTC	CASSRSPDREVGGYTF
TRBD1	.	TRBJ2-1	TRBV6-1	TGTGCCAGCAGCGTACAGGGGGCCTCCTACAATGAGCAGTTCTTC	CASSVQGASYNEQFF
.	.	TRBJ2-2	TRBV6-5	TGTGCCAGCAGTTACCAGAACACCGGGGAGCTGTTTTTT	CASSYQNTGELFF
TRBD1	.	TRBJ1-3	TRBV5-4	TGTGCCAGCAGCCCGGACAGGGGCTCTGGAAACACCATATATTTT	CASSPDRGSGNTIYF
.	few	TRBJ1-2	TRBV5-1	TGCGCCAGCAGCTTGGCCATGGGGGCGCAAGGCTACACCTTC	CASSLAMGAQGYTF
.	.	TRBJ2-5	TRBV11-2	TGTGCCAGCAGCTGGGCCCGAGAGACCCAGTACTTC	CASSWARETQYF
TRBD2	few	TRBJ2-3	TRBV6-4	TGTGCCAGCAGTGGGACTAGCGGGGGAGATACGCAGTATTTT	CASSGTSGGDTQYF
TRBD1	.	TRBJ2-2	TRBV19	TGTGCCAGTAGAGGACAGGGACCCGGGGAGCTGTTTTTT	CASRGQGPGELFF
.	.	TRBJ1-1	TRBV6-5	TGTGCCAGCAGTTATGGTTCGGGAACTGAAGCTTTCTTT	CASSYGSGTEAFF
TRBD2	few	TRBJ2-2	TRBV7-2	TGTGCCAGCAGCTTACCTCAGGGTAGCGGGGGGGGTACCGGGGAGCTGTTTTTT	CASSLPQGSGGGTGELFF
TRBD2	.	TRBJ2-1	TRBV7-9	TGTGCCAGCAGCCATTGGTCCGGGACTAGCGCTTACAATGAGCAGTTCTTC	CASSHWSGTSAYNEQFF
TRBD2	.	TRBJ2-7	TRBV4-1	TGCGCCAGCGCTGGCTTCGAGGGAGGGGAGCAGTACTTC	CASAGFEGGEQYF
TRBD2	.	TRBJ2-4	TRBV2	TGTGCCAGCGTCCCCCCGGGACTAGCGGGGGGCCGAAACATTCAGTACTTC	CASVPPGLAGGRNIQYF